This is a list of T cell receptor beta chains from one sample in a study of T cells after yellow fever vaccination. MiXCR was run by TCRdb on the 5' RACE reads, yielding one entry per CDR3 protein. The sample carries 500,000 to 650,000 distinct CDR3 sequences, less than 20% recorded once. The sequenced sample was PBMCs, obtained 5 to 6 days after the first yellow fever vaccination. Receptors were obtained from a man aged 18 to 30 who received the YFV17D yellow fever vaccine. Each CDR3 is given with its conserved first and last residue. The D gene is left open where the match is weak. Clone size is stated in some rows and not others, as once, few, many or a class when expanded.

clone size: -; D gene: -; J gene: TRBJ1-6; V gene: TRBV9; CDR3 DNA: TGTGCCAGCAGCGCCCGACTAGATTCACCCCTCCACTTT; CDR3 protein: CASSARLDSPLHF
clone size: few; D gene: -; J gene: TRBJ2-1; V gene: TRBV19; CDR3 DNA: TGTGCCAGTATGGACCCCTTGAGATACAATGAGCAGTTCTTC; CDR3 protein: CASMDPLRYNEQFF
clone size: few; D gene: -; J gene: TRBJ1-1; V gene: TRBV3-1; CDR3 DNA: TGTGCCAGCAGCTTCATCGACGGCGGGAACACTGAAGCTTTCTTT; CDR3 protein: CASSFIDGGNTEAFF
clone size: few; D gene: -; J gene: TRBJ2-2; V gene: TRBV6-1; CDR3 DNA: TGTGCCAGCAGCGCGACTTCAACCTACACCGGGGAGCTGTTTTTT; CDR3 protein: CASSATSTYTGELFF
clone size: few; D gene: TRBD2; J gene: TRBJ2-1; V gene: TRBV20-1; CDR3 DNA: TGCAGTGCTAGAGATCTAAGAAGCGGGGACTACAATGAGCAGTTCTTC; CDR3 protein: CSARDLRSGDYNEQFF
clone size: many; D gene: -; J gene: TRBJ2-3; V gene: TRBV12-3/TRBV12-4; CDR3 DNA: TGTGCCAGCCGGCCTCTTGGGGGCTACACAGATACGCAGTATTTT; CDR3 protein: CASRPLGGYTDTQYF
clone size: many; D gene: TRBD2; J gene: TRBJ2-1; V gene: TRBV3-1; CDR3 DNA: TGTGCCAGCAGCGCAACTAGCGGGGGGGCGCTGGGTGAGCAGTTCTTC; CDR3 protein: CASSATSGGALGEQFF
clone size: once; D gene: -; J gene: TRBJ2-5; V gene: TRBV28; CDR3 DNA: TGTGCCAGCAGTTCAGCGGGACAGACCCAAGAGACCCAGTACTTC; CDR3 protein: CASSSAGQTQETQYF
clone size: -; D gene: -; J gene: TRBJ1-6; V gene: TRBV6-1; CDR3 DNA: TGTGCCAGCACCCAGAGGTCCTATAATTCACCCCTCCACTTT; CDR3 protein: CASTQRSYNSPLHF
clone size: few; D gene: -; J gene: TRBJ1-2; V gene: TRBV6-5; CDR3 DNA: TGTGCCAGCAGTTCGTCATTGGGGGGCTATGGCTACACCTTC; CDR3 protein: CASSSSLGGYGYTF
clone size: -; D gene: TRBD1; J gene: TRBJ1-1; V gene: TRBV11-2; CDR3 DNA: TGTGCCAGCAGCTTAAGGGGCGGGACAGGGGAACTGAACACTGAAGCTTTCTTT; CDR3 protein: CASSLRGGTGELNTEAFF
clone size: -; D gene: -; J gene: TRBJ1-1; V gene: TRBV28; CDR3 DNA: TGTGCCAGCAGTTTAATCTGGGGGAACACTGAAGCTTTCTTT; CDR3 protein: CASSLIWGNTEAFF
clone size: -; D gene: -; J gene: TRBJ1-6; V gene: TRBV28; CDR3 DNA: TGTGCCAGCACCTCCGAGGGGCTTGGGAATTCACCCCTCCACTTT; CDR3 protein: CASTSEGLGNSPLHF
clone size: few; D gene: -; J gene: TRBJ2-1; V gene: TRBV7-2; CDR3 DNA: TGTGCCAGCAGCGTCGGGGGCCCACGGGAAGAGCAGTTCTTC; CDR3 protein: CASSVGGPREEQFF
clone size: few; D gene: TRBD1; J gene: TRBJ2-1; V gene: TRBV19; CDR3 DNA: TGTGCCAGTAGCCTGGACAGGGGTGATGAGCAGTTCTTC; CDR3 protein: CASSLDRGDEQFF
clone size: -; D gene: -; J gene: TRBJ2-4; V gene: TRBV7-3; CDR3 DNA: TGTGCCAGCAGCTTAATGGGCAGTCAGGACATTCAGTACTTC; CDR3 protein: CASSLMGSQDIQYF
clone size: few; D gene: -; J gene: TRBJ2-3; V gene: TRBV6-5; CDR3 DNA: TGTGCCAGCAGTTACTCTGCGGATAGTACGCAGTATTTT; CDR3 protein: CASSYSADSTQYF
clone size: few; D gene: -; J gene: TRBJ1-1; V gene: TRBV5-6; CDR3 DNA: TGTGCCAGCAGCTTGTGGTCCGCAGGGGCTTTCTTT; CDR3 protein: CASSLWSAGAFF
clone size: few; D gene: -; J gene: TRBJ2-5; V gene: TRBV4-1; CDR3 DNA: TGCGCCAGCAGCCACACTATGTGGGGGATTCTGAGTGAGACCCAGTACTTC; CDR3 protein: CASSHTMWGILSETQYF
clone size: few; D gene: -; J gene: TRBJ1-2; V gene: TRBV20-1; CDR3 DNA: TGCAGTGCTAGTTCGGGGAGCTCTAACTATGGCTACACCTTC; CDR3 protein: CSASSGSSNYGYTF
clone size: -; D gene: -; J gene: TRBJ2-6; V gene: TRBV5-5; CDR3 DNA: TGTGCCAGCAGCTCCCCCATGGGGTGGGGGGCCAACGTCCTGACTTTC; CDR3 protein: CASSSPMGWGANVLTF
clone size: -; D gene: TRBD1; J gene: TRBJ1-4; V gene: TRBV9; CDR3 DNA: TGTGCCAGCAGCCTCTTGGGTCGGACAGGGAATGAAAAACTGTTTTTT; CDR3 protein: CASSLLGRTGNEKLFF
clone size: few; D gene: -; J gene: TRBJ2-3; V gene: TRBV5-1; CDR3 DNA: TGCGCCAGCAGCTTTGGAGGTACAGTGGATACGCAGTATTTT; CDR3 protein: CASSFGGTVDTQYF
clone size: few; D gene: -; J gene: TRBJ1-1; V gene: TRBV25-1; CDR3 DNA: TGTGCCAGCAGCATACAGGGTATTTACACTGAAGCTTTCTTT; CDR3 protein: CASSIQGIYTEAFF
clone size: -; D gene: TRBD1; J gene: TRBJ2-4; V gene: TRBV5-4; CDR3 DNA: TGTGCCAGCAGCTTGACAGGGGGAACCAAAAACATTCAGTACTTC; CDR3 protein: CASSLTGGTKNIQYF
clone size: few; D gene: -; J gene: TRBJ2-1; V gene: TRBV18; CDR3 DNA: TGTGCCAGCTCACCACCTAGCGGTGAGCAGTTCTTC; CDR3 protein: CASSPPSGEQFF
clone size: many; D gene: TRBD1; J gene: TRBJ1-1; V gene: TRBV24-1; CDR3 DNA: TGTGCCACCAGTGATTCGGACAGGAGGGCTTTCTTT; CDR3 protein: CATSDSDRRAFF
clone size: -; D gene: TRBD2; J gene: TRBJ2-7; V gene: TRBV12-3/TRBV12-4; CDR3 DNA: TGTGCCAGCAGCCCGGGGGGTGTCTCGGAGGAGCAGTACTTC; CDR3 protein: CASSPGGVSEEQYF
clone size: few; D gene: -; J gene: TRBJ1-1; V gene: TRBV12-3/TRBV12-4; CDR3 DNA: TGTGCCAGCAGTTTAGCGCGGCTATCTGAAGCTTTCTTT; CDR3 protein: CASSLARLSEAFF
clone size: few; D gene: TRBD1; J gene: TRBJ2-4; V gene: TRBV4-2; CDR3 DNA: TGTGCCAGCAGCCAACGGACAGGGAAAGGCAAAAACATTCAGTACTTC; CDR3 protein: CASSQRTGKGKNIQYF
clone size: few; D gene: -; J gene: TRBJ2-2; V gene: TRBV5-1; CDR3 DNA: TGCGCCAGCAGCTTAAACTTGGGCACCGGGGAGCTGTTTTTT; CDR3 protein: CASSLNLGTGELFF
clone size: few; D gene: -; J gene: TRBJ1-6; V gene: TRBV7-9; CDR3 DNA: TGTGCCAGCAGCGGGGTGGGGGATTCACCCCTCCACTTT; CDR3 protein: CASSGVGDSPLHF
clone size: many; D gene: TRBD1; J gene: TRBJ1-2; V gene: TRBV13; CDR3 DNA: TGTGCCAGCAGCTTAGGGACAGGGGGTGGCTACACCTTC; CDR3 protein: CASSLGTGGGYTF
clone size: few; D gene: TRBD2; J gene: TRBJ2-3; V gene: TRBV7-2; CDR3 DNA: TGTGCCAGCAGCGCGCTAGCGGGGACAGATACGCAGTATTTT; CDR3 protein: CASSALAGTDTQYF
clone size: few; D gene: -; J gene: TRBJ1-2; V gene: TRBV20-1; CDR3 DNA: TGCAGTGCACCGGACTCGCCGCATGGCTACACCTTC; CDR3 protein: CSAPDSPHGYTF
clone size: many; D gene: -; J gene: TRBJ1-5; V gene: TRBV12-3/TRBV12-4; CDR3 DNA: TGTGCCAGCAGTTCCCAGAGGGATCAGCCCCAGCATTTT; CDR3 protein: CASSSQRDQPQHF
clone size: -; D gene: -; J gene: TRBJ1-3; V gene: TRBV5-1; CDR3 DNA: TGCGCCAGCAGCCGCACCCCGACAGGCTCTGGAAACACCATATATTTT; CDR3 protein: CASSRTPTGSGNTIYF
clone size: -; D gene: -; J gene: TRBJ1-5; V gene: TRBV30; CDR3 DNA: TGTGCCTGGACTGGCAGCCCAAATCAGCCCCAGCATTTT; CDR3 protein: CAWTGSPNQPQHF
clone size: -; D gene: -; J gene: TRBJ1-5; V gene: TRBV4-3; CDR3 DNA: TGCGCCAGCAGCCAAGGAGTGGAGGAGGCGGGCAATCAGCCCCAGCATTTT; CDR3 protein: CASSQGVEEAGNQPQHF
clone size: many; D gene: -; J gene: TRBJ2-7; V gene: TRBV5-1; CDR3 DNA: TGCGCCAGCAGCTTGAAGAGGAGTCTGGATACGAACGAGCAGTACTTC; CDR3 protein: CASSLKRSLDTNEQYF
clone size: -; D gene: TRBD1; J gene: TRBJ2-6; V gene: TRBV20-1; CDR3 DNA: TGCAGTGCTCCACACCGGGACAGCCACCGCTCTGGGGCCAACGTCCTGACTTTC; CDR3 protein: CSAPHRDSHRSGANVLTF
clone size: -; D gene: -; J gene: TRBJ2-3; V gene: TRBV29-1; CDR3 DNA: TGCAGCGTTGAGGAGAATACGCAGTATTTT; CDR3 protein: CSVEENTQYF
clone size: -; D gene: -; J gene: TRBJ1-2; V gene: TRBV29-1; CDR3 DNA: TGCAGCGTTGAAAACAGGGTAGGGGACTATGGCTACACCTTC; CDR3 protein: CSVENRVGDYGYTF
clone size: once; D gene: -; J gene: TRBJ1-1; V gene: TRBV29-1; CDR3 DNA: TGCAGCGGAGGGGGAGGCACTGAAGCTTTCTTT; CDR3 protein: CSGGGGTEAFF
clone size: -; D gene: TRBD1; J gene: TRBJ1-5; V gene: TRBV12-3/TRBV12-4; CDR3 DNA: TGTGCCAGCAGAGGGACAGGGGGCGGGAATCAGCCCCAGCATTTT; CDR3 protein: CASRGTGGGNQPQHF
clone size: -; D gene: -; J gene: TRBJ2-1; V gene: TRBV20-1; CDR3 DNA: TGCAGTGCTAGACGTCTTCGGGACAATGAGCAGTTCTTC; CDR3 protein: CSARRLRDNEQFF
clone size: -; D gene: -; J gene: TRBJ2-7; V gene: TRBV19; CDR3 DNA: TGTGCCAGTAGTAGGACAGTTGGTACCTACGAGCAGTACTTC; CDR3 protein: CASSRTVGTYEQYF
clone size: many; D gene: -; J gene: TRBJ2-5; V gene: TRBV7-9; CDR3 DNA: TGTGCCAGCAGCTTACAGTCAGTGGGGACCCAGTACTTC; CDR3 protein: CASSLQSVGTQYF
clone size: -; D gene: TRBD1; J gene: TRBJ2-1; V gene: TRBV5-4; CDR3 DNA: TGTGCCAGCAGATGGGACAGGGGGTCCTACAATGAGCAGTTCTTC; CDR3 protein: CASRWDRGSYNEQFF
clone size: -; D gene: -; J gene: TRBJ2-2; V gene: TRBV9; CDR3 DNA: TGTGCCAGCAGCGACGTGGGGGCTAACACCGGGGAGCTGTTTTTT; CDR3 protein: CASSDVGANTGELFF